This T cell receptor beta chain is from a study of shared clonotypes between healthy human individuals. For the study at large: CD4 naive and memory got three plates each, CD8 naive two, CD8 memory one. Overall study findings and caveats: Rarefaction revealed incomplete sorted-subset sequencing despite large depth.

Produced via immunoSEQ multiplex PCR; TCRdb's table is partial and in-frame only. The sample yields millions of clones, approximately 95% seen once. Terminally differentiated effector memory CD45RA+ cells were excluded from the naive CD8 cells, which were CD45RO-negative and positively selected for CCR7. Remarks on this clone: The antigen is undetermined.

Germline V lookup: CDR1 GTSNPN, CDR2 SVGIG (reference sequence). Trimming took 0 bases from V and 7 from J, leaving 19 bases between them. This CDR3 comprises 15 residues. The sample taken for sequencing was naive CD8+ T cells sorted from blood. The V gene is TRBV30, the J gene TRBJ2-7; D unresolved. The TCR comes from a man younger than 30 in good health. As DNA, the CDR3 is TGTGCCTGGAGTGTACGGCTCGGAAAGGATCAAGAGCAGTACTTC. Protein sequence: CAWSVRLGKDQEQYF. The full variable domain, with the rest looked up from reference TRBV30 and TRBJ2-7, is SQTIHQWPATLVQPVGSPLSLECTVEGTSNPNLYWYRQAAGRGLQLLFYSVGIGQISSEVPQNLSASRPQDRQFILSSKKLLLSDSGFYLCAWSVRLGKDQEQYFGPGTRLTVT.